Following are 19 T cell receptor beta chains from one sample sequenced in a study of cytomegalovirus exposure and HLA in healthy donors. Some clones are missing from TCRdb's copy, which holds only in-frame ones; the method was immunoSEQ multiplex PCR. The data show approximately 260,000 clones, 75% to 90% seen once. Material for sequencing was PBMCs. The origin of the receptors is a young woman in good health and CMV-seropositive.

V and J are TRBV29-1 and TRBJ2-1, with D possibly TRBD2 on 7 matching bases. Germline CDR1 is SQVTM and CDR2 is ANQGSEA. The germline V and J ends were trimmed by 1 base and 4 bases, with 11 bases remaining between them. The CDR3 loop spans 14 amino acids. The CDR3, as DNA: TGCAGCGTTGAAGGGGGAGGGGGTTACAATGAGCAGTTCTTC. This codes for CSVEGGGGYNEQFF.

The V and J genes are TRBV29-1 and TRBJ2-2, with 9 bases matching TRBD1. CDR3 length equals 13 residues. Germline V gives CDR1 SQVTM, CDR2 ANQGSEA. Trimming took 5 bases from V and 6 from J; bases not matched to a gene: 4. CDR3 sequence (DNA): TGCAGCGTTAGGACAGGGGAAGCCGGGGAGCTGTTTTTT. Translated: CSVRTGEAGELFF.

The chain employs TRBV2 and TRBJ2-1; no clear D. Germline CDR1 reads SNHLY; CDR2 reads FYNNEI. This CDR3 contains 16 residues. V was pared by 6 bases and J by 4 bases, with 19 bases between. The chain's CDR3 is CASSPASPAFYNEQFF. CDR3 nucleotides: TGTGCCAGCAGCCCGGCTAGTCCGGCCTTTTACAATGAGCAGTTCTTC.

The chain has TRBV6-6 and TRBJ2-7; weak D call: TRBD2 (6 bases). CDR1 and CDR2 from the germline V gene are MNHNY and SVGAGI (reference sequence). The CDR3 extends over 13 amino acids. The V gene lost 4 bases and the J gene lost 5 bases, with 12 bases spanning the gap. Here the CDR3 reads CASSLEGPHEQYF. The CDR3 nucleotides are TGTGCCAGCAGTTTGGAGGGACCCCACGAGCAGTACTTC.

Comments on this clone: A read error may produce the germline difference seen at one junction end. This chain connects TRBV7-2 to TRBJ2-3; 8 bases agree with TRBD2. CDR1 is SGHTA, CDR2 FQGNSA, per germline. The CDR3 spans 14 residues. CDR3 DNA: TGTGCCAGCAGCGTAGCGGGGAGATGGGATACGCAGTATTTT. Translated, it gives CASSVAGRWDTQYF.

The genes are TRBV5-1 and TRBJ2-2; tentative D call: TRBD1 (6 bases). CDR3 length equals 16 residues. Trimming stripped 0 bases from V and 0 bases from J, with 9 bases between. Germline V gives CDR1 SGHRS, CDR2 YFSETQ. CDR3 sequence reads: CASSLDTGTNTGELFF. CDR3 DNA: TGCGCCAGCAGCTTGGATACAGGGACGAACACCGGGGAGCTGTTTTTT.

This chain connects TRBV7-3 to TRBJ2-2; D is undetermined. Germline CDR1 and CDR2: SGHTA and FQGTGA. This CDR3 has 14 residues. Trimming pared 5 bases from V and 4 bases from J, leaving 11 bases between. CDR3 DNA: TGTGCCAGCAGCCCCATCCCGGGCACCGGGGAGCTGTTTTTT. As protein: CASSPIPGTGELFF.

The table lists this clone with a count of one. Written as DNA, the CDR3 is TGTGCCAGCAGCTCCGCCGGGACAGGGCGGACCGGGGAGCTGTTTTTT. It encodes CASSSAGTGRTGELFF. The chain links TRBV7-9 to TRBJ2-2, with TRBD1 matching over 9 bases. The germline CDR1 and CDR2 sequences are SEHNR and FQNEAQ (reference sequence). With V trimmed by 4 bases and J by 5 bases, 8 bases remained unmatched. This CDR3 contains 16 residues.

This clone occurred a few times. The chain employs TRBV11-3 and TRBJ2-1; 12 bases match TRBD2. Germline V gives CDR1 SGHNT, CDR2 YENEEA. CDR3 length: 16 amino acids. Trimming at V came to 5 bases and at J to 4 bases, leaving 6 bases not matched to a gene. The CDR3 here is CASSEGTSGHYNEQFF. The CDR3 region has the DNA TGTGCCAGCAGCGAAGGGACTAGCGGGCATTACAATGAGCAGTTCTTC.

The V gene is TRBV28, the J gene TRBJ1-5; TRBD1 is a possible D gene (5 bases). V lost 6 bases, J lost 0 bases, and 15 bases lay in between. The CDR3 runs 16 residues. The V gene's germline CDR1 is MDHEN and CDR2 SYDVKM. The CDR3 DNA sequence: TGTGCCAGCAGCTGGGGGGGGACCCCTAGCAATCAGCCCCAGCATTTT. Protein: CASSWGGTPSNQPQHF.

V and J are TRBV19 and TRBJ2-6, with 7 bases lining up with TRBD1. The junction had 5 bases not matched to a gene; V was cut back by 5 bases and J by 1 base. The CDR3 totals 16 residues. CDR1 LNHDA and CDR2 SQIVND come from the germline V gene (reference sequence). The CDR3 bases are TGTGCCAGTAGTCTACAGACAGGGTCTGGGGCCAACGTCCTGACTTTC. It yields the protein CASSLQTGSGANVLTF. The whole variable domain, remainder taken from reference TRBV19 and TRBJ2-6, is DGGITQSPKYLFRKEGQNVTLSCEQNLNHDAMYWYRQDPGQGLRLIYYSQIVNDFQKGDIAEGYSVSREKKESFPLTVTSAQKNPTAFYLCASSLQTGSGANVLTFGAGSRLTVL.

V usage is TRBV5-1 and J usage is TRBJ2-1, with 13 bases matching TRBD2. The junction had 7 bases not matched to a gene; V was cut back by 2 bases and J by 8 bases. The CDR3 runs 16 residues. Per the germline V gene, CDR1 is SGHRS and CDR2 is YFSETQ. Here the CDR3 reads CASSFTGTSGIDEQFF. CDR3 sequence (DNA): TGCGCCAGCAGCTTCACCGGGACTAGCGGGATCGATGAGCAGTTCTTC.

This chain uses TRBV7-2 with TRBJ2-4; 11 nucleotides agree with TRBD2. The V gene's germline CDR1 is SGHTA and CDR2 FQGNSA. This CDR3 is built from 18 residues. After removal of 2 bases from V and 3 bases from J, the junction contained 9 bases not matched to a gene. CDR3 in DNA: TGTGCCAGCAGCTTACCCATAGCGGGAGGGCCTGACAAAAACATTCAGTACTTC. Its translation: CASSLPIAGGPDKNIQYF. Looking up the rest from reference TRBV7-2 and TRBJ2-4 gives the full variable domain: GAGVSQSPSNKVTEKGKDVELRCDPISGHTALYWYRQSLGQGLEFLIYFQGNSAPDKSGLPSDRFSAERTGGSVSTLTIQRTQQEDSAVYLCASSLPIAGGPDKNIQYFGAGTRLSVL.

CDR3 sequence reads: CASSDSGEETQYF. In nucleotides, the CDR3 is TGCGCCAGCAGTGATTCAGGGGAAGAGACCCAGTACTTC. The chain uses TRBV10-2 and TRBJ2-5; D might be TRBD1 (6 bases). This CDR3 region has 13 residues. The germline V gene has CDR1 WSHSY and CDR2 SAAADI. Trimming removed 3 bases from V and 3 bases from J, with 8 bases in between.

The rearrangement uses TRBV7-9 and TRBJ1-4; 7 bases are shared with TRBD1. The CDR3 length is 15 residues. Trimming at V came to 3 bases and at J to 2 bases, leaving 3 bases not matched to a gene. Per the germline V gene, CDR1 is SEHNR and CDR2 is FQNEAQ (reference sequence). This CDR3 reads CASSLTGLTNEKLFF. As DNA, the CDR3 is TGTGCCAGCAGCTTGACAGGGTTGACTAATGAAAAACTGTTTTTT.

The rearrangement uses TRBV5-4 and TRBJ2-7, with TRBD1 matching 8 bases. Trimming removed 4 bases from V and 2 bases from J; junction bases left unmatched: 8. This CDR3 has 15 amino acids. Germline V gives CDR1 SGHNT, CDR2 YYREEE (reference sequence). CDR3 nucleotide sequence: TGTGCCAGCAGCCTCGGACAGGGTAGACCCTACGAGCAGTACTTC. Encoded protein: CASSLGQGRPYEQYF.

In DNA form, the CDR3 reads TGTGCCAGCAGAAGCCGGGACAGGTTATACGAGCAGTACTTC. Translation gives CASRSRDRLYEQYF. The chain carries TRBV27 and TRBJ2-7, with 8 bases fitting TRBD1. CDR3 length: 14 residues. Germline V gene data show CDR1 as MNHEY and CDR2 as SMNVEV (reference sequence). J lost 4 bases, V lost 6 bases, and 8 bases had no gene match.

The CDR3 region has the DNA TGTGCCAGCAGCTTAGAGAGCCTACGCTCTGGAAACACCATATATTTT. Protein product: CASSLESLRSGNTIYF. This chain uses TRBV11-3 with TRBJ1-3; D remains unclear. Germline-derived CDR1 and CDR2 are SGHNT and YENEEA. Trimming took off 0 bases at V and 0 bases at J, with 9 bases between the two ends. The CDR3 is 16 residues long. Together with reference TRBV11-3 and TRBJ1-3, the CDR3 gives the full variable domain: EAGVVQSPRYKIIEKKQPVAFWCNPISGHNTLYWYLQNLGQGPELLIRYENEEAVDDSQLPKDRFSAERLKGVDSTLKIQPAELGDSAVYLCASSLESLRSGNTIYFGEGSWLTVV.

As regards this clone: One end of the junction fails to match germline, which may point to a read error. The V call is TRBV5-1, the J call TRBJ2-1; TRBD2 matches 10 bases. Germline values: CDR1 SGHRS, CDR2 YFSETQ. This CDR3 has 13 residues. CDR3 coding DNA: TGCGCCAGCAGCTTGGTGCCTAGCGGGAGATTGGTCTTC. Encoded protein: CASSLVPSGRLVF.